This T cell receptor (beta chain) was sequenced during a study of T cell repertoires in cytomegalovirus infection. Study overall: HLA-B-restricted CMV epitopes that are well studied, plus recently identified HLA-C-restricted ones, were used by the study.

TCRdb analysed the reads with MiXCR anew, one entry per CDR3 protein. The sample has roughly 800,000 distinct CDR3 sequences, just under 30% seen once; the top ten hold around 13%. The germline gives CDR1 MGHRA, CDR2 YSYEKL. The CDR3 is 13 residues long. V lost 3 bases and J 6 bases, leaving 10 bases between the germline ends. Remarks on this clonotype: Antigen specificity is unknown.

Study-wide findings and caveats: What dominated the ex vivo response were HLA-C-restricted CMV-specific TCR beta clonotypes.

This specimen consisted of cultured CD8+ T cells from PBMCs, obtained from culture after CMV antigen stimulation. V usage is TRBV4-1 and J usage is TRBJ2-3; D is undetermined. This receptor was identified in a human donor in good health (CMV status not recorded). Some clones in this sample may be carry-over from other donors' samples. The CDR3 spells CASSHPGRDTQYF. The DNA of the CDR3 is TGCGCCAGCAGCCACCCCGGCAGGGATACGCAGTATTTT.